Below are 27 T cell receptor beta chains sequenced from a single sample in a study of cytomegalovirus exposure and HLA in healthy donors. The PCR contained 60 Vbeta and 13 Jbeta primers. This table comes from immunoSEQ multiplex PCR, and its TCRdb copy is limited to in-frame clones, with some not included. The sample lists roughly 130,000 clones; more than 60% were seen once. The sequenced sample was PBMCs. The receptors come from a woman between 40 and 55 years old in good health and CMV-seropositive.

The chain carries TRBV28 and TRBJ2-7; 9 bases fit TRBD1. The V segment lost 5 bases and the J segment 2 bases; nucleotides outside the gene matches: 7. The CDR3 sequence is 15 residues long. The germline CDR1 and CDR2 sequences are MDHEN and SYDVKM. CDR3: CASSTAGTGTYEQYF. In nucleotides, the CDR3 is TGTGCCAGCAGTACAGCCGGGACAGGGACCTACGAGCAGTACTTC. Using reference TRBV28 and TRBJ2-7 for the parts outside the CDR3, the full variable domain is DVKVTQSSRYLVKRTGEKVFLECVQDMDHENMFWYRQDPGLGLRLIYFSYDVKMKEKGDIPEGYSVSREKKERFSLILESASTNQTSMYLCASSTAGTGTYEQYFGPGTRLTVT.

The chain joins TRBV6-1 to TRBJ1-2; no firm D call. Trimming removed 6 bases from V and 0 bases from J, with 11 bases in between. Germline V CDR1 and CDR2: MNHNS, SASEGT. The CDR3 totals 14 residues. CDR3 in DNA: TGTGCCAGCAGAGTCCAGGCCCCTAACTATGGCTACACCTTC. Translation: CASRVQAPNYGYTF.

The chain is built from TRBV27 and TRBJ2-4, with 7 positions matching TRBD2. V was clipped by 5 bases and J by 3 bases; unmatched bases: 7. Germline values: CDR1 MNHEY, CDR2 SMNVEV (reference sequence). CDR3 size: 15 residues. The CDR3 coding sequence is TGTGCCAGCAGTCCCCGGGGGGAGGGCAAAAACATTCAGTACTTC. As protein: CASSPRGEGKNIQYF.

The V call is TRBV27, the J call TRBJ2-7, with D perhaps TRBD2 (5 bases). Germline lookup yields CDR1 MNHEY and CDR2 SMNVEV (reference sequence). CDR3 length: 14 residues. Trimming cost V 5 bases and J 4 bases, with 15 bases left between them. CDR3 residues: CASSREAGLYEQYF. In nucleotides, the CDR3 is TGTGCCAGCAGTCGAGAGGCGGGTCTTTACGAGCAGTACTTC.

The chain carries TRBV28 and TRBJ1-2; possibly TRBD1 for D (6 bases). CDR1 and CDR2 (germline): MDHEN, SYDVKM. The CDR3 length is 17 residues. Trimming shortened V by 2 bases and J by 6 bases, and 22 bases separated the two germline ends. CDR3 region: CASSLDGGQGKNDGYTF. DNA of the CDR3: TGTGCCAGCAGTTTAGATGGCGGGCAGGGGAAAAATGATGGCTACACCTTC.

The V gene is TRBV21-1, the J gene TRBJ2-2; the listed D gene, TRBD2, was not tested against the DNA. TRBV21-1 counts as a pseudogene. The CDR3 length is 19 residues. CDR3 in amino acids: CASSKEGRLAGVATGELFF. The CDR3, as DNA: TGTGCCAGCAGCAAAGAGGGAAGACTAGCGGGAGTGGCCACCGGGGAGCTGTTTTTT.

V usage is TRBV7-2 and J usage is TRBJ1-5, with 7 bases that match TRBD1. The germline V gene has CDR1 SGHTA and CDR2 FQGNSA. V gave up 5 bases and J gave up 0 bases; unmatched junction bases: 4. This CDR3 has 15 amino acids. The CDR3 bases are TGTGCCAGCAGCCAACAGGGGAATAGCAATCAGCCCCAGCATTTT. It is translated as CASSQQGNSNQPQHF.

The chain combines TRBV7-2 with TRBJ1-2, with 10 bases matching TRBD1. The germline CDR1 and CDR2 sequences are SGHTA and FQGNSA. The trim removed 5 bases at V and 1 base at J, leaving 4 bases unmatched. The CDR3 sequence is 15 residues long. CDR3 coding DNA: TGTGCCAGCAGCCCAGGGACAGGGGTTAACTATGGCTACACCTTC. Protein product: CASSPGTGVNYGYTF.

V is TRBV9 and J is TRBJ2-7; TRBD1 aligns across 7 bases. The V gene's germline CDR1 is SGDLS and CDR2 YYNGEE. V lost 7 bases and J lost 1; bases outside the gene matches: 20. This CDR3 comprises 18 residues. The CDR3 DNA reads as TGTGCCAGCTGTAAGAACCCTGGGACAGTCACTTTTTCCTACGAGCAGTACTTC. Its translation: CASCKNPGTVTFSYEQYF.

V usage is TRBV4-1 and J usage is TRBJ2-7, with 7 bases lining up with TRBD2. Germline CDR1 reads MGHRA; CDR2 reads YSYEKL. The CDR3 covers 17 residues. J gave up 0 bases and V 0 bases, and 8 bases lay outside the gene matches. The CDR3 is CASSQERAAGSSYEQYF. Written as DNA, the CDR3 is TGCGCCAGCAGCCAAGAACGGGCAGCGGGGAGCTCCTACGAGCAGTACTTC.

This clone is a singleton in its sample. V usage is TRBV9 and J usage is TRBJ1-1; 10 nucleotides line up with TRBD1. V trimming: 4 bases; J trimming: 1 base; junction bases outside the gene matches: 4. Germline-derived CDR1 and CDR2 are SGDLS and YYNGEE. The CDR3 spans 15 residues. The CDR3 spells CASSSRTGGNTEAFF. As DNA, the CDR3 is TGTGCCAGCAGCTCCCGGACAGGGGGGAACACTGAAGCTTTCTTT.

The chain combines TRBV28 with TRBJ2-1, with D maybe TRBD1 (6 bases). Germline values: CDR1 MDHEN, CDR2 SYDVKM. The CDR3 covers 16 residues. V was pared by 3 bases and J by 0 bases, with 12 bases between. The CDR3 sequence: CASSFTGRGSYNEQFF. In DNA form, the CDR3 reads TGTGCCAGCAGTTTTACCGGCAGGGGCTCCTACAATGAGCAGTTCTTC.

This chain links TRBV28 with TRBJ2-7; D not certain. The CDR3 covers 12 residues. CDR1 and CDR2 from the germline V gene are MDHEN and SYDVKM. Trimming left V 3 bases short and J 4 bases short, with 7 bases between. The CDR3 sequence: CASSFSGYEQYF. The CDR3 DNA sequence: TGTGCCAGCAGTTTCTCCGGGTACGAGCAGTACTTC.

This chain links TRBV27 with TRBJ2-2, with 7 bases fitting TRBD1. Per the germline V gene, CDR1 is MNHEY and CDR2 is SMNVEV (reference sequence). V dropped 2 bases and J dropped 1; count of bases not matched to a gene: 13. This CDR3 contains 19 residues. CDR3 nucleotides: TGTGCCAGCAGTTTAAGGCCGGGACAGCTTCTGGGGAACACCGGGGAGCTGTTTTTT. This sequence encodes CASSLRPGQLLGNTGELFF.

This clone was observed a single time. The CDR3: CASSLGQGSNYGYTF. The DNA for the CDR3 is TGCGCCAGCAGCCTGGGACAGGGCTCTAACTATGGCTACACCTTC. The chain recombines TRBV5-1 with TRBJ1-2; 9 bases align to TRBD1. The ends lost 4 bases at V and 0 bases at J; junction bases unmatched: 4. Germline assignment: CDR1 SGHRS and CDR2 YFSETQ. CDR3 length equals 15 residues. Filled out from reference TRBV5-1 and TRBJ1-2, the complete variable domain reads KAGVTQTPRYLIKTRGQQVTLSCSPISGHRSVSWYQQTPGQGLQFLFEYFSETQRNKGNFPGRFSGRQFSNSRSEMNVSTLELGDSALYLCASSLGQGSNYGYTFGSGTRLTVV.

This clone was found once. In DNA form, the CDR3 reads TGTGCCAGCAGCTTAGGGCAGGGCGTGGAAAAACTGTTTTTT. Residues: CASSLGQGVEKLFF. J is TRBJ1-4 and V is TRBV7-9; tentative D call: TRBD1 (5 bases). CDR1 is SEHNR and CDR2 is FQNEAQ in the germline V gene (reference sequence). The CDR3 is 14 residues long. V lost 1 base, J lost 8 bases, and 11 bases lay in between.

This clone showed up just once. The J gene is TRBJ1-1, the V gene TRBV5-5; D perhaps matches TRBD1 (5 bases). V lost 4 bases to trimming and J lost 0 bases, with 13 bases between them. Germline CDR1 is SGHKS and CDR2 is YYEKEE (reference sequence). The CDR3 loop spans 15 amino acids. The DNA for the CDR3 is TGTGCCAGCAGCCTCCTGGGGCAGTTGAACACTGAAGCTTTCTTT. Protein sequence: CASSLLGQLNTEAFF. The full variable domain, completed using reference TRBV5-5 and TRBJ1-1, is DAGVTQSPTHLIKTRGQQVTLRCSPISGHKSVSWYQQVLGQGPQFIFQYYEKEERGRGNFPDRFSARQFPNYSSELNVNALLLGDSALYLCASSLLGQLNTEAFFGQGTRLTVV.

This clone was seen only a few times. A read error may account for a junction end that differs from germline. The chain recombines TRBV4-1 with TRBJ1-1; 10 positions agree with TRBD1. In germline, CDR1 is MGHRA, CDR2 YSYEKL. The CDR3 contains 15 residues. The CDR3 sequence is CASSPDRTGGTEAFF. The CDR3 DNA reads as TGTGCCAGCAGCCCGGACAGGACAGGGGGCACTGAAGCTTTCTTT.

V is TRBV29-1 and J is TRBJ2-7, with D possibly being TRBD1 (7 bases). Germline values: CDR1 SQVTM, CDR2 ANQGSEA. CDR3 length: 15 residues. V was trimmed by 6 bases and J by 0 bases, leaving 18 bases between them. This CDR3 is CSVRGEQGSSYEQYF. The DNA of the CDR3 is TGCAGCGTGAGGGGGGAACAGGGGAGCTCCTACGAGCAGTACTTC.

The genes are TRBV19 and TRBJ2-7; D gene ambiguous. V gave up 5 bases and J gave up 2 bases, with 13 bases separating them. The CDR3 has 14 amino acids. Per the germline V gene, CDR1 is LNHDA and CDR2 is SQIVND (reference sequence). CDR3 DNA: TGTGCCAGTAGTCCAAACTACCCGACCTACGAGCAGTACTTC. Translated, it gives CASSPNYPTYEQYF.

The genes are TRBV6-9 and TRBJ2-1, with 9 bases fitting TRBD2. The CDR3 length is 15 residues. The V segment lost 1 base and the J segment 7 bases; nucleotides outside the gene matches: 5. Germline-derived CDR1 and CDR2 are MNHGY and SVAAGI. As DNA, the CDR3 is TGTGCCAGCAGTTATTTGCGGGAGGGCAATAATGAGCAGTTCTTC. Its translation: CASSYLREGNNEQFF.

The genes are TRBV6-5 and TRBJ2-3; 9 positions agree with TRBD1. Germline loops: CDR1 MNHEY, CDR2 SVGAGI. The CDR3 spans 13 residues. Germline trimming cut 8 bases from V and 3 bases from J; bases unmatched to any gene: 3. Here the CDR3 reads CASRDRETDTQYF. Here the CDR3 DNA reads TGTGCCAGCCGGGACAGGGAGACAGATACGCAGTATTTT.

CDR3 DNA: TGCGCCAGTAGAGGGATTGGAAACACTGAAGCTTTCTTT. As protein: CASRGIGNTEAFF. The rearrangement joins TRBV4-1 to TRBJ1-1; D gene unclear. The V gene's germline CDR1 is MGHRA and CDR2 YSYEKL. With 9 bases removed from V and 2 bases from J, the gap between germline ends came to 13 bases. The CDR3 contains 13 residues.

The chain links TRBV18 to TRBJ1-1; 7 nucleotides line up with TRBD1. This CDR3 region has 14 residues. Germline CDR1 and CDR2: KGHSH and LQKENI. J lost 6 bases, V lost 3 bases, and 7 bases had no gene match. This CDR3 reads CASSPDEGAAEAFF. DNA of the CDR3: TGTGCCAGCTCACCCGACGAGGGGGCCGCTGAAGCTTTCTTT. The variable domain in full, with the rest retrieved from reference TRBV18 and TRBJ1-1, is NAGVMQNPRHLVRRRGQEARLRCSPMKGHSHVYWYRQLPEEGLKFMVYLQKENIIDESGMPKERFSAEFPKEGPSILRIQQVVRGDSAAYFCASSPDEGAAEAFFGQGTRLTVV.

This clone was observed once. The chain employs TRBV11-2 and TRBJ1-2; D ambiguous. This CDR3 region has 12 residues. Germline lookup yields CDR1 SGHAT and CDR2 FQNNGV. The V end lost 3 bases, the J end lost 3 bases, and 5 bases lay between the germline ends. The CDR3 DNA sequence: TGTGCCAGCAGCTTGGCGGACTATGGCTACACCTTC. This gives the protein CASSLADYGYTF.

The genes are TRBV18 and TRBJ2-5, with D uncertain. Trimming pared 0 bases from V and 4 bases from J, leaving 9 bases between. CDR3 length: 14 amino acids. Germline V gives CDR1 KGHSH, CDR2 LQKENI. CDR3 bases: TGTGCCAGCTCACCACCCTACTTATTAGAGACCCAGTACTTC. Protein product: CASSPPYLLETQYF.

The chain uses TRBV11-2 and TRBJ1-2; weak D call: TRBD1 (6 bases). The ends were cut back, 4 bases at V and 3 bases at J, with 27 bases in the middle. CDR1 and CDR2 from the germline V gene are SGHAT and FQNNGV. The CDR3 totals 19 residues. CDR3 DNA sequence: TGTGCCAGCAGCTCCAATATCCTGGACAGCCCCAGATGGGACTATGGCTACACCTTC. It is translated as CASSSNILDSPRWDYGYTF.